This T cell receptor (beta chain) was found in a study of T cell repertoires in ileal Crohn's disease. The study's findings and limits: Endoscopic recurrence occurred in every patient whose clonality exceeded 26.8%. Sorted CD8 T cells held more high-frequency clones than CD4. Compared with non-smokers, active smokers at surgery showed more clonal expansions.

Here immunoSEQ multiplex PCR was the method, and the copy in TCRdb shows in-frame clones only, minus some. The table records 14,000 or so clones, around nine tenths of them present only once. Points on this clone: Its specificity is unknown.

Adults with ileal or ileocolonic Crohn's disease and an indication for resection were eligible. The V and J ends lost 1 base and 2 bases, in that order; junction bases with no gene match: 8. This CDR3 is 17 amino acids long. Germline CDR1 reads SGHAT; CDR2 reads FQNNGV. Sequencing was carried out using ileal tissue. The gene calls are TRBV11-2 and TRBJ2-7; 10 bases map to TRBD2. This sequence was found in an adult with Crohn's disease. In nucleotides, the CDR3 is TGTGCCAGCAGCTTAGGAGCTAGCGGGAGCAATGCCTACGAGCAGTACTTC. Its translation is CASSLGASGSNAYEQYF.